The 10 T cell receptor beta chains below were found in one sample sequenced in a study of blood T cells in healthy people across ages (dated by TCRdb to between 2014 and 2017). The library relied on 5' RACE. The instrument was an Illumina HiSeq 2500. A second PCR of 7 to 11 cycles was performed with a sample-barcoded 5' primer and a J-beta primer mix. TCRdb redid the processing of the public reads, applying fastp at Q25 and MiXCR, and retained in-frame beta chains. Here each entry gathers all rows of one CDR3 protein and keeps the most common genes and DNA. For this sample there are 920,000 or so distinct CDR3 sequences; around 43% appear just once. About 20% of the sample comes from the top ten. The material sequenced was blood. The receptor set was obtained from a woman aged 55-70 years in good health.

The chain recombines TRBV6-4 with TRBJ2-2; D unclear. The CDR3 is 15 residues long. V lost 0 bases and J lost 2, with 7 bases in between. Germline CDR1 is MRHNA and CDR2 is SNTAGT. The DNA of the CDR3 is TGTGCCAGCAGTGACTCGGCGGAAAACACCGGGGAGCTGTTTTTT. Amino acids: CASSDSAENTGELFF.

The chain carries TRBV7-9 and TRBJ2-5; 8 positions agree with TRBD1. V was clipped by 7 bases and J by 4 bases; unmatched bases: 2. This CDR3 is 12 amino acids long. Germline V gene sequence: CDR1 SEHNR, CDR2 FQNEAQ (reference sequence). CDR3 DNA sequence: TGTGCCAGCACCGACAGGGGAGAGACCCAGTACTTC. This codes for CASTDRGETQYF.

The chain combines TRBV10-3 with TRBJ1-5; possible D gene TRBD1, 5 bases. The germline V gene encodes CDR1 ENHRY and CDR2 SYGVKD. CDR3 length equals 15 residues. Trimming took off 0 bases at V and 4 bases at J, with 10 bases between the two ends. As DNA, the CDR3 is TGTGCCATCAGTGAGTCCCTCGCAGGGAATCAGCCCCAGCATTTT. Amino acid sequence: CAISESLAGNQPQHF.

The rearrangement uses TRBV27 and TRBJ2-6, with 8 bases fitting TRBD2. Germline values: CDR1 MNHEY, CDR2 SMNVEV (reference sequence). This CDR3 spans 17 amino acids. V shed 2 bases, J shed 7 bases, and the junction held 10 bases outside the gene matches. CDR3 in DNA: TGTGCCAGCAGTTTAGTAACCACCGGGGGGGCTGCCAACGTCCTGACTTTC. Amino acids: CASSLVTTGGAANVLTF.

A word on this clonotype: This may arise from a read error, as a much more abundant clone is one base away. The chain couples TRBV20-1 to TRBJ2-1, with 7 bases matching TRBD1. V lost 7 bases, J lost 1 base, and 4 bases stayed unmatched. This CDR3 is built from 13 residues. Germline CDR1 DFQATT, CDR2 SNEGSKA (reference sequence). The CDR3 spells CSGYRGSYNEQFF. The CDR3 DNA sequence: TGCAGTGGGTACAGGGGTTCCTACAATGAGCAGTTCTTC.

This chain joins TRBV27 and TRBJ1-2; TRBD1 matches at 7 bases. The CDR3 is 16 amino acids. Germline V gene sequence: CDR1 MNHEY, CDR2 SMNVEV (reference sequence). V was pared by 5 bases and J by 7 bases, with 16 bases of the junction left unmatched. The CDR3 reads CASSGAGRNRGVGYTF. CDR3 bases: TGTGCCAGCAGTGGCGCCGGGAGGAACAGGGGAGTTGGCTACACCTTC.

This clonotype occurred once. The chain recombines TRBV4-2 with TRBJ1-4, with 7 bases that match TRBD1. From germline, CDR1 is LGHNA and CDR2 YNFKEQ. This CDR3 is built from 18 residues. V was pared by 1 base and J by 4 bases, with 12 bases of the junction left unmatched. This chain's CDR3 is CASSQVGSSGTDNEKLFF. As DNA, the CDR3 is TGTGCCAGCAGCCAAGTTGGGTCATCGGGGACAGATAATGAAAAACTGTTTTTT.

V is TRBV5-5 and J is TRBJ1-5; possibly TRBD1 for D (6 bases). Trimming removed 6 bases from V and 2 bases from J, with 12 bases in between. Germline loops: CDR1 SGHKS, CDR2 YYEKEE (reference sequence). There are 14 residues in the CDR3. The CDR3 is CASTGGAGNQPQHF. In nucleotides, the CDR3 is TGTGCCAGCACCGGGGGGGCTGGCAATCAGCCCCAGCATTTT.

This clonotype was picked up a small number of times. The CDR3 is CASSPDWGTDTQYF. Here the CDR3 DNA reads TGTGCCAGCAGCCCCGACTGGGGCACAGATACGCAGTATTTT. V is TRBV9 and J is TRBJ2-3; no clear D gene. This CDR3 comprises 14 residues. The V gene's germline CDR1 is SGDLS and CDR2 YYNGEE. V lost 4 bases and J 1 base, leaving 10 bases between the germline ends.

This clonotype was picked up a small number of times. The chain couples TRBV7-6 to TRBJ2-2; 7 bases are shared with TRBD1. J gave up 5 bases and V 2 bases, and 2 bases lay outside the gene matches. The CDR3 consists of 14 residues. The germline V gene has CDR1 SGHVS and CDR2 FNYEAQ. The DNA of the CDR3 is TGTGCCAGCAGCTTAAGGGGGCGGACCGGGGAGCTGTTTTTT. Residues: CASSLRGRTGELFF.